The T cell receptor beta chain under discussion was sequenced for a study of CD8+CD57+ T cells in acquired aplastic anemia (dated by TCRdb to 2017 to 2018). About the study as a whole: DNA extracted from sorted CD4+ and CD8+ cells had a mean of roughly 3.4 ug, with a range of about 0.19 to 27.4 ug. A CD8+CD57+ expansion meant a frequency higher than the mean frequency seen in healthy subjects. Broader findings and caveats from the paper: Patients and healthy controls showed no significant difference in CD8+ Simpson's diversity (P=0.060). Roughly 30 CD8+ CDR3 sequences were shared between patients and controls but appeared highly expressed in patients and within their immunodominant clones.

The CDR3 spans 15 residues, from the cysteine through the phenylalanine. The retained sequence is limited to the CDR3, 45 bases, with the frame set at the first base. V has 4 bases trimmed and J has 4 bases trimmed; junction bases matching no gene number 6. The germline V gene encodes CDR1 WNHNN and CDR2 SYGVQD (reference sequence). Many counts were recorded for this clonotype. What antigen it recognizes has not been identified. No much larger clone exists at a distance of one base, and base qualities are not known. Genomic DNA was used as template for profiling of TCR beta VDJ combinations and CDR3 sequences. An Illumina HiSeq 2000 was used for TCR repertoire sequencing. The authors processed their data as follows. TRBV/TRBJ rearrangement plots, CDR3 size and DJ length profiles, and Simpson's diversity index were used to evaluate the repertoires. The most abundant DNA sequence in the deep sequencing data was taken as the immunodominant clone. CDR3 amino acid sequences were checked for sharing between subjects and were compared against published repertoires and the VDJdb database. The raw public reads went through TCRdb reprocessing: fastp at Q25, MiXCR clone calling, in-frame beta chains kept. Rows are combined by CDR3 protein, so each entry shows the most common genes and DNA. These V and J calls originate from TCRdb's pipeline instead of the authors' own analysis. The table for this sample lists 150,000 or so distinct CDR3 sequences; around 48% of them were counted only once. The biggest ten clones account for over 0.95% of the sample.

Expansion of CD8+CD57+ cells had been shown by flow cytometry in the patients chosen for sequencing. Every patient had a diagnosis of severe acquired aplastic anemia based on International Study of Aplastic Anemia and Agranulocytosis and Camitta criteria. Patients had received no therapy at the time of blood sampling. In this study, sorted CD4+ and CD8+ T cells from the blood of healthy subjects and of severe aplastic anemia patients had their TCR repertoires deep-sequenced. In the USA, patient enrollment took place under clinicaltrials.gov protocols 00001620, 01623167, 00001397, 00071045, 00081523 and 00961064. Ficoll-Paque density gradient centrifugation was used to isolate peripheral blood mononuclear cells. Before DNA was extracted, CD4+ and CD8+ T cells were sorted using either FACS or magnetic beads.

The sequence links TRBV10-1 to TRBJ2-2; 7 nucleotides in the junction match TRBD1. The clonotype comes from a human donor with aplastic anemia. The sequenced sample consisted of sorted CD4+, CD8+, or CD8+CD57+ T cells (not recorded which) from PBMCs. CDR3 reads: CASSAGTASTGELFF. The DNA reads TGCGCCAGCAGTGCCGGGACAGCGAGCACCGGGGAGCTGTTTTTT.